These 18 T cell receptor beta chains were all obtained from the same sample, sequenced in a study of beta chain features in type 1 diabetes. Expressed TCRB transcripts were sequenced after all isolated RNA was converted to cDNA. Sequenced by immunoSEQ multiplex PCR; TCRdb stores in-frame clones only, minus some. The table has almost 350,000 clones, under 8.5% seen once. Specimen: central memory CD4+ T cells from blood. The receptors here all came from a woman aged 18-29 years in good health.

This clone was seen a few times. V gene TRBV18 combines with J gene TRBJ2-1; 14 bases are shared with TRBD2. This CDR3 comprises 16 residues. Germline V lookup: CDR1 KGHSH, CDR2 LQKENI. With V trimmed by 1 base and J by 9 bases, 5 bases remained unmatched. The CDR3 loop is CASSPLGLAGGFEQFF. For the CDR3, the DNA is TGTGCCAGCTCACCACTTGGACTAGCGGGAGGTTTTGAGCAGTTCTTC.

The V call is TRBV10-3, the J call TRBJ2-3; TRBD2 aligns across 10 bases. The CDR3 runs 15 residues. V was pared by 3 bases and J by 7 bases, with 7 bases of the junction left unmatched. From germline, CDR1 is ENHRY and CDR2 SYGVKD. The CDR3 sequence: CAISDQREGLNTQYF. Here the CDR3 DNA reads TGTGCCATCAGTGATCAGCGGGAGGGCCTCAATACGCAGTATTTT.

The V call is TRBV9, the J call TRBJ2-2, with D maybe TRBD1 (6 bases). The CDR3 totals 15 residues. Trimming cost V 0 bases and J 5 bases, with 11 bases left between them. From germline, CDR1 is SGDLS and CDR2 YYNGEE. This chain's CDR3 is CASSVEGVGTGELFF. CDR3 nucleotide sequence: TGTGCCAGCAGCGTAGAGGGGGTCGGAACCGGGGAGCTGTTTTTT.

This clone was observed a few times. The V call is TRBV28, the J call TRBJ1-2; TRBD1 might be the D (6 bases). This CDR3 is built from 13 residues. V lost 8 bases to trimming and J lost 8 bases, with 18 bases between them. Germline CDR1 reads MDHEN; CDR2 reads SYDVKM. CDR3 DNA: TGTGCCAGCCAAAACAGGGAAGCTATGGGCTACACCTTC. This codes for CASQNREAMGYTF.

The chain employs TRBV4-1 and TRBJ2-5; D ambiguous. V dropped 1 base and J dropped 4 bases, with 16 bases sitting between them. CDR3 length equals 16 residues. The germline V gene encodes CDR1 MGHRA and CDR2 YSYEKL. CDR3 nucleotides: TGCGCCAGCAGCCAAGCGCGGAGTGATCGTAGAGAGACCCAGTACTTC. Translation gives CASSQARSDRRETQYF.

The rearrangement links TRBV27 to TRBJ2-5; D is possibly TRBD2 (5 bases). The CDR3 has 12 amino acids. The germline V gene has CDR1 MNHEY and CDR2 SMNVEV (reference sequence). The V and J ends lost 7 bases and 5 bases respectively, with 11 bases between them. DNA for the CDR3: TGTGCCAGCATCCCAGCGGCTGAGACCCAGTACTTC. Protein product: CASIPAAETQYF.

This chain connects TRBV5-1 to TRBJ2-1, with a tentative D call TRBD2 (5 bases). Between the trimmed V and J ends, which lost 7 bases and 8 bases, there was a span of 10 bases. The germline gives CDR1 SGHRS, CDR2 YFSETQ. This CDR3 region has 11 residues. The CDR3 coding sequence is TGCGCCAGCCGGCTCGGGGATGAGCAGTTCTTC. It is translated as CASRLGDEQFF.

This sequence joins TRBV6-1 and TRBJ2-7; the match to TRBD1 covers 11 bases. The ends lost 5 bases at V and 3 bases at J; junction bases unmatched: 3. The CDR3 runs 14 residues. CDR1 MNHNS and CDR2 SASEGT come from the germline V gene. CDR3: CASSRTGGSYEQYF. CDR3 nucleotide sequence: TGTGCCAGCAGTCGGACAGGGGGCAGCTACGAGCAGTACTTC.

The genes are TRBV5-4 and TRBJ2-5, with TRBD1 identical over 7 bases. The trim removed 0 bases at V and 2 bases at J, leaving 4 bases unmatched. This CDR3 has 15 residues. The germline V gene encodes CDR1 SGHNT and CDR2 YYREEE (reference sequence). CDR3 DNA: TGTGCCAGCAGCTTGGGGGCACAGGGGCAAGAGACCCAGTACTTC. Translation: CASSLGAQGQETQYF.

The chain has TRBV10-3 and TRBJ2-3, with TRBD2 matching 13 bases. The length of the CDR3 is 18 residues. Germline trimming cut 0 bases from V and 0 bases from J; bases unmatched to any gene: 3. The germline V gene encodes CDR1 ENHRY and CDR2 SYGVKD. The chain's CDR3 is CAISESWTSGSSTDTQYF. In nucleotides, the CDR3 is TGTGCCATCAGTGAGTCCTGGACTAGCGGGAGTAGCACAGATACGCAGTATTTT.

This clone was detected a few times. The chain links TRBV7-2 to TRBJ2-7; 8 bases align to TRBD2. Germline CDR1 is SGHTA and CDR2 is FQGNSA. The CDR3 sequence is 18 residues long. The V segment lost 8 bases and the J segment 4 bases; nucleotides outside the gene matches: 22. CDR3 in amino acids: CASSPGLGSPSRIYEQYF. Here the CDR3 DNA reads TGTGCCAGCTCTCCGGGACTAGGCTCTCCTTCGCGGATTTACGAGCAGTACTTC.

This clone was observed a handful of times. Distinct nucleotide sequences in the sample also encode this CDR3. J is TRBJ2-1 and V is TRBV6-5, with 7 bases lining up with TRBD2. Losses at the gene ends were 2 bases for V and 8 bases for J; bases not matched to a gene: 3. This CDR3 comprises 13 residues. In germline, CDR1 is MNHEY, CDR2 SVGAGI. The CDR3 is CASSYPGGDEQFF. The CDR3 DNA follows: TGTGCCAGCAGTTACCCTGGGGGGGATGAGCAGTTCTTC.

This sequence joins TRBV28 and TRBJ2-5; 15 bases line up with TRBD2. Matching the DNA end better, TRBJ2-7 makes the J call doubtful. The CDR3 has 18 amino acids. CDR1 is MDHEN, CDR2 SYDVKM, per germline. The CDR3 sequence is CASSSWTSGGGSSYEQYF. For the CDR3, the DNA is TGTGCCAGCAGTTCCTGGACTAGCGGGGGGGGTAGCTCCTACGAGCAGTACTTC.

This clone was detected a few times. The CDR3 is CASSLGLAGGGSSYEQYF. CDR3 bases: TGTGCCAGCAGCCTCGGACTAGCGGGAGGCGGTAGCTCCTACGAGCAGTACTTC. The chain recombines TRBV4-2 with TRBJ2-7, with TRBD2 matching over 14 bases. Trimming cost V 4 bases and J 0 bases; bases outside gene matches: 8. Germline assignment: CDR1 LGHNA and CDR2 YNFKEQ. The CDR3 consists of 18 residues.

This clone was found a few times. Other DNA sequences of this sample code for an identical CDR3. V usage is TRBV20-1 and J usage is TRBJ2-3; D gene unclear. CDR1 and CDR2 from the germline V gene are DFQATT and SNEGSKA (reference sequence). Trimming removed 3 bases from V and 6 bases from J, with 7 bases in between. The length of the CDR3 is 11 residues. The CDR3 region is CSASSWDTQYF. The CDR3, as DNA: TGCAGTGCTAGTTCGTGGGATACGCAGTATTTT.

This sequence joins TRBV9 and TRBJ2-1, with 7 bases that match TRBD2. After removal of 4 bases from V and 0 bases from J, the junction contained 10 bases not matched to a gene. The CDR3 is made up of 17 amino acids. Germline-derived CDR1 and CDR2 are SGDLS and YYNGEE. In nucleotides, the CDR3 is TGTGCCAGCAGCTACCAAGCGGGAACTAGCTCCTACAATGAGCAGTTCTTC. Translated: CASSYQAGTSSYNEQFF.

This chain uses TRBV4-3 with TRBJ2-2; 7 bases map to TRBD2. The CDR3 is 18 residues long. The V and J ends lost 2 bases and 5 bases, in that order; junction bases with no gene match: 14. Looked up from germline, CDR1 is LGHNA and CDR2 is YSLEER. CDR3 nucleotides: TGCGCCAGCAGCCAATGGGCTAGCGGAGGTGGGGAAACCGGGGAGCTGTTTTTT. Protein product: CASSQWASGGGETGELFF.

This clone has just a few counts. This chain joins TRBV4-2 and TRBJ2-3; 9 bases agree with TRBD2. CDR3 length: 20 amino acids. Per germline, CDR1 LGHNA and CDR2 YNFKEQ. The V and J ends lost 0 bases and 4 bases, in that order; junction bases with no gene match: 17. The CDR3 reads CASSQEGPLAGLPRADTQYF. The CDR3 DNA is TGTGCCAGCAGCCAAGAGGGTCCACTAGCGGGTCTCCCCCGCGCAGATACGCAGTATTTT.